Below, one T cell receptor beta chain is given with its context. The V segment lost 7 bases and the J segment 10 bases; nucleotides outside the gene matches: 2. From germline, CDR1 is MNHNY and CDR2 SVGAGI (reference sequence). CDR3 length equals 12 residues. This record belongs to a study of blood T cell repertoires in COVID-19. Study at large: Sample material is recorded as cDNA or gDNA derived from T cells, B-cell-depleted T cells, or PBMCs.

In the original processing: Amplification with reference gene primers provided the estimates of nucleated cell counts. Repertoires were generated with immunoSEQ multiplex PCR, while TCRdb's copy carries only in-frame clones and drops some. The V and J calls and clone size were taken over from that table, and D and trimming were inferred from the DNA. Of around 130,000 clones in the sample, 75% to 85% were seen once. The sample taken for sequencing was peripheral blood. The V and J genes are TRBV6-6 and TRBJ2-1; TRBD2 aligns across 12 bases. The sequence was obtained from a man older than 75 with acute or convalescent COVID-19. The CDR3 coding sequence is TGTGCCAGCACGCTAGCGGGGGGGGAGCAGTTCTTC. Protein sequence: CASTLAGGEQFF.